These T cell receptor beta chains were read from a single sample in a study of control samples from healthy donors and cancer patients. Sequencing used immunoSEQ multiplex PCR; TCRdb keeps in-frame clones, though not all of them. The data show 90,000 to 100,000 clones, roughly 83% seen once. Sequencing input: blood. The source of these receptors is a woman aged 25 to 39 in good health. Both conserved end residues are part of each CDR3. A D gene is named only where the DNA matches it firmly. Size is stated for part of the rows, as once, few or many counts, or as a class when the clone is expanded.

V gene	J gene	clone size	D gene	CDR3 protein	CDR3 DNA
TRBV6-5	TRBJ2-4	NA	TRBD1	CASRSGTGSGIQYF	TGTGCCAGCAGGTCCGGGACAGGGTCGGGCATTCAGTACTTC
TRBV14	TRBJ2-2	NA	TRBD1	CASRDDRDDTGELFF	TGTGCCAGCAGGGACGACAGGGATGACACCGGGGAGCTGTTTTTT
TRBV6-5	TRBJ2-3	NA	TRBD2	CASSNQPGGWYTQYF	TGTGCCAGCAGTAACCAACCGGGAGGATGGTATACGCAGTATTTT
TRBV5-1	TRBJ2-3	NA	TRBD2	CASSLMSGGHRNTDTQYF	TGCGCCAGCAGCTTGATGTCGGGGGGGCATCGTAACACAGATACGCAGTATTTT
TRBV9	TRBJ2-7	once	TRBD1	CASSAGQGGTYEQYF	TGTGCCAGCAGCGCGGGACAGGGGGGGACCTACGAGCAGTACTTC
TRBV7-2	TRBJ2-1	NA	TRBD2	CASSERGGLEQFF	TGTGCCAGCAGTGAGCGGGGGGGCCTTGAGCAGTTCTTC
TRBV19	TRBJ1-1	NA	NA	CASSPSLPEGTEAFF	TGTGCCAGTAGTCCAAGTTTACCCGAAGGCACTGAAGCTTTCTTT
TRBV19	TRBJ1-2	NA	NA	CASSRRERDYGYTF	TGTGCCAGTAGTCGCCGGGAGCGAGACTATGGCTACACCTTC
TRBV9	TRBJ1-3	once	TRBD1	CASSGRQGSPGNTIYF	TGTGCCAGCAGCGGGAGACAGGGCTCTCCTGGAAACACCATATATTTT
TRBV19	TRBJ1-4	NA	TRBD1	CASSPGQRHATNEKLFF	TGTGCCAGTAGTCCGGGACAGAGACATGCAACTAATGAAAAACTGTTTTTT